What follows are 9 T cell receptor beta chains derived from one specimen sequenced in a study of breast tumors, draining lymph nodes, adjacent tissues. MiXCR, applied by TCRdb to the multiplex PCR reads, yields one record per CDR3 protein. The profile shows under 70,000 distinct CDR3 sequences, less than 50% of them singletons. Sequencing was carried out using breast tumor tissue. The receptors were gathered from a female donor with breast cancer. Some clones in this sample may be carry-over from other donors' samples.

In the case of this clonotype: Given the absence of the conserved phenylalanine or tryptophan at the CDR3 end, a read error is likely. No DNA is shown, since the ends of the CDR3 on it are uncertain; the CDR3 is the one TCRdb lists. This chain joins TRBV29-1 and TRBJ2-1; the table's TRBD2 call for D was not verified on the DNA. The CDR3 is 13 amino acids long, termini counted. Germline V gene lookup returns CDR1 SQVTM and CDR2 ANQGSEA. CDR3 amino acids: CSVEGREGMSSSS.

This chain links TRBV12-5 with TRBJ1-1, with TRBD1 matching over 8 bases. This CDR3 is built from 19 residues. Germline V gene data show CDR1 as LGHNT and CDR2 as FRNRAP. Unmatched junction bases numbered 15, after V lost 2 bases and J lost 1 base. The CDR3 loop reads CASGLYLGRGRSGNTEAFF. DNA of the CDR3: TGTGCTAGTGGTTTGTATCTTGGCAGGGGGCGAAGTGGGAACACTGAAGCTTTCTTT.

This clonotype was recorded at least ten times. CDR3 nucleotide sequence: TGCAGTGCTAGAGATTACCGGGACAGTCCAAGCAATCAGCCCCAGCATTTT. Its translation: CSARDYRDSPSNQPQHF. The J gene is TRBJ1-5, the V gene TRBV20-1; 7 bases line up with TRBD1. This CDR3 comprises 17 residues. The V and J ends lost 0 bases and 1 base, in that order; junction bases with no gene match: 9. Germline loops: CDR1 DFQATT, CDR2 SNEGSKA (reference sequence).

About this clonotype: A much larger clone differs by one base, so this may be a read error. The chain carries TRBV6-1 and TRBJ2-1; D tentatively fits TRBD1 or TRBD2 (6 bases each). Germline CDR1 and CDR2: MNHNS and SASEGT. There are 14 residues in the CDR3. With 6 bases removed from V and 9 bases from J, the gap between germline ends came to 18 bases. CDR3 amino acids: CASSSRRGQGEQFF. CDR3 nucleotides: TGTGCCAGCAGCTCCCGACGGGGGCAGGGTGAGCAGTTCTTC.

Only a few counts were recorded for this clonotype. The genes are TRBV25-1 and TRBJ1-1, with D unclear. The CDR3 covers 11 residues. CDR1 is MGHDK, CDR2 SYGVNS, per germline. With 6 bases removed from V and 12 bases from J, the gap between germline ends came to 14 bases. The CDR3 protein is CASRKHTNTFF. The CDR3 nucleotides are TGTGCCAGCAGAAAACATACAAATACTTTCTTT.

This clonotype was counted ten times or more. The genes are TRBV7-9 and TRBJ1-2, with D tentatively TRBD1 (6 bases). V lost 1 base and J 5 bases, leaving 14 bases between the germline ends. Germline loops: CDR1 SEHNR, CDR2 FQNEAQ (reference sequence). The CDR3 runs 15 residues. The CDR3 DNA reads as TGTGCCAGCAGCTTAGTCCCGCGGGGGGCTTATGGCTACACCTTC. This encodes CASSLVPRGAYGYTF. The variable domain in full, completed from reference TRBV7-9 and TRBJ1-2, reads DTGVSQNPRHKITKRGQNVTFRCDPISEHNRLYWYRQTLGQGPEFLTYFQNEAQLEKSRLLSDRFSAERPKGSFSTLEIQRTEQGDSAMYLCASSLVPRGAYGYTFGSGTRLTVV.

This clonotype was seen at least ten times. V is TRBV3-2 and J is TRBJ2-5; the table's TRBD1 call for D was not verified on the DNA. TRBV3-2 is marked as a pseudogene. The CDR3 runs to 20 residues. The DNA of the CDR3 is TGTGCCAGCAGCCCCTCGCGGTCCGGACAGGAAGGCGCGTGGGCAGAGACCCAGTACTTC. Encoded protein: CASSPSRSGQEGAWAETQYF.

This clonotype was recorded at least ten times. The gene calls are TRBV29-1 and TRBJ1-3; weak D call: TRBD1 (5 bases). The CDR3 contains 12 residues. Germline values: CDR1 SQVTM, CDR2 ANQGSEA. V was shortened by 5 bases and J by 4 bases, with 9 bases between the two germline ends. The CDR3 sequence: CSVKGNGNTIYF. The CDR3 DNA follows: TGCAGCGTTAAGGGGAACGGAAACACCATATATTTT.

This clonotype was counted ten times or more. DNA for the CDR3: TGTGCCAGCTCACCACCGGGACTAGTTACAGGAGAGACCCAGTACTTC. It encodes CASSPPGLVTGETQYF. The chain combines TRBV18 with TRBJ2-5, with 8 bases lining up with TRBD2. The V gene end was trimmed by 0 bases and the J gene end by 4 bases; junction bases not matched to a gene: 7. Germline values: CDR1 KGHSH, CDR2 LQKENI. The CDR3 has 16 residues.